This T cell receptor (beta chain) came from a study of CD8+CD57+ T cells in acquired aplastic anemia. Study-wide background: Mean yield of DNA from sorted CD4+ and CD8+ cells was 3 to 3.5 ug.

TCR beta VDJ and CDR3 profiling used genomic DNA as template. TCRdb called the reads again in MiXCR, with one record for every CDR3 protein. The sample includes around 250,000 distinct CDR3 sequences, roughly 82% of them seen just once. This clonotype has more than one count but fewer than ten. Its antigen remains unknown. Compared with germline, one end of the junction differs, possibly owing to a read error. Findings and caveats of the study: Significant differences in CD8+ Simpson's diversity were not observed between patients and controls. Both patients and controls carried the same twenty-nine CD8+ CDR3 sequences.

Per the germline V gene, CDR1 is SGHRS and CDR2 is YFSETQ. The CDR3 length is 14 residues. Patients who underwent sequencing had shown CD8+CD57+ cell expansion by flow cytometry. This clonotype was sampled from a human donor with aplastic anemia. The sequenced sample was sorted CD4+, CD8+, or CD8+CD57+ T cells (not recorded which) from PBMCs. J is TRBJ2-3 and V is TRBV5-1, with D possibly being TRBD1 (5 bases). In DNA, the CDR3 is TGTGCCAGCAGCTTAGGCCAGGGTCCAGATACGCAGTATTTT. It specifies CASSLGQGPDTQYF.